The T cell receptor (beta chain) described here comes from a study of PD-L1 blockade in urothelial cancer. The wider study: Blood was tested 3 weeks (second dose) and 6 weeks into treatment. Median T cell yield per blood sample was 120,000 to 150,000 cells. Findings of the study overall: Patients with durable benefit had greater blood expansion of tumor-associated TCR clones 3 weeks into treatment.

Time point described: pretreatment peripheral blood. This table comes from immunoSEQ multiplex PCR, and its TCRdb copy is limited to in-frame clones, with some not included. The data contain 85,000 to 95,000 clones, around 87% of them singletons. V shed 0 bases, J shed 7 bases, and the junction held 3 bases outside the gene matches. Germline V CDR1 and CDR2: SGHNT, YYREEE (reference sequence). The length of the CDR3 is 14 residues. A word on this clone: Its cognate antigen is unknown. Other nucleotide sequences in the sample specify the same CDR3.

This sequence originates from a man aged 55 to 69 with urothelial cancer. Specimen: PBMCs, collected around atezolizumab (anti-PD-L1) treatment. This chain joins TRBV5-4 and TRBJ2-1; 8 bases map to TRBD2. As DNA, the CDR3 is TGTGCCAGCAGCTTGGGTGGGACTAGAAATGAGCAGTTCTTC. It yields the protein CASSLGGTRNEQFF.